Included here is one T cell receptor beta chain sequence, with context. This sample was included in a study of blood T cell repertoires in COVID-19. Looking at the study overall: Sites across the United States, Italy and Spain contributed samples from acute and convalescent COVID-19.

Original data processing: Nucleated cell number was recorded as an estimate derived from reference gene primer amplification. Sequenced by immunoSEQ multiplex PCR; TCRdb stores in-frame clones only, minus some. The DNA gave D and trimming, while V, J and clone size come from that table. This table has 200,000 to 250,000 clones, about 85% appearing once. The CDR3 runs 14 residues. Germline CDR1 MNHNY, CDR2 SVGAGI (reference sequence). The germline V and J ends were trimmed by 1 base and 8 bases, with 11 bases remaining between them. The sample consisted of peripheral blood. This clonotype originated in a woman in her fifties or sixties who had recovered from COVID-19. The chain couples TRBV6-6 to TRBJ1-4; D ambiguous. The CDR3 loop reads CASSYFSETEKLFF. The CDR3 nucleotides read TGTGCCAGCAGTTACTTCTCGGAGACGGAAAAACTGTTTTTT.